Listed below are T cell receptor beta chains from one sample, sequenced in a study of CD8 T cells in ankylosing spondylitis. Each CDR3 protein is one row after TCRdb ran MiXCR on the 5' RACE reads. The sample consists of 300,000 to 400,000 distinct CDR3 sequences, 14% to 15% of them appearing once. What was sequenced was blood, either unsorted or a sorted T cell fraction (not recorded which). The source of these receptors is a male donor with ankylosing spondylitis or in good health (not recorded which). Both conserved end residues are part of each CDR3. Each record gives: V gene, clone size, D gene, J gene, CDR3 protein, CDR3 DNA. D genes are given only for firm matches. Size is stated for part of the rows, as once, few or many counts, or as a class when the clone is expanded.

v_call: TRBV7-2; clone_size: few; d_call: .; j_call: TRBJ1-2; cdr3_aa: CASSPGQIFYGYTF; cdr3_nt: TGTGCCAGCAGCCCAGGACAGATTTTCTATGGCTACACCTTC
v_call: TRBV7-2; clone_size: few; d_call: .; j_call: TRBJ1-1; cdr3_aa: CASSLERGSTEAFF; cdr3_nt: TGTGCCAGCAGCTTAGAAAGAGGTAGCACTGAAGCTTTCTTT
v_call: TRBV3-1; clone_size: .; d_call: .; j_call: TRBJ2-1; cdr3_aa: CATSRGGSYNEQFF; cdr3_nt: TGTGCCACCTCCAGGGGGGGCTCCTACAATGAGCAGTTCTTC
v_call: TRBV29-1; clone_size: .; d_call: .; j_call: TRBJ1-1; cdr3_aa: CSVGGTRGEAFF; cdr3_nt: TGCAGCGTTGGCGGGACTCGAGGTGAAGCTTTCTTT
v_call: TRBV20-1; clone_size: .; d_call: TRBD2; j_call: TRBJ2-3; cdr3_aa: CSASDAGEVTDTQYF; cdr3_nt: TGCAGTGCTAGTGATGCGGGGGAGGTGACAGATACGCAGTATTTT
v_call: TRBV20-1; clone_size: .; d_call: .; j_call: TRBJ2-3; cdr3_aa: CSARRGTSITDTQYF; cdr3_nt: TGCAGTGCTAGACGCGGAACTTCAATCACAGATACGCAGTATTTT
v_call: TRBV5-1; clone_size: .; d_call: TRBD1; j_call: TRBJ2-5; cdr3_aa: CASSPNTGAQETQYF; cdr3_nt: TGCGCCAGCAGCCCCAATACAGGGGCCCAAGAGACCCAGTACTTC
v_call: TRBV12-3/TRBV12-4; clone_size: .; d_call: TRBD2; j_call: TRBJ2-1; cdr3_aa: CASSPVSGGLSSYNEQFF; cdr3_nt: TGTGCCAGCAGTCCGGTTAGCGGGGGCCTGAGCTCCTACAATGAGCAGTTCTTC
v_call: TRBV5-1; clone_size: few; d_call: TRBD1; j_call: TRBJ1-2; cdr3_aa: CASSRGTAALNFNYGYTF; cdr3_nt: TGCGCCAGCAGCCGAGGGACAGCAGCCTTAAACTTTAACTATGGCTACACCTTC
v_call: TRBV20-1; clone_size: few; d_call: TRBD2; j_call: TRBJ2-5; cdr3_aa: CSARSQRELWETQYF; cdr3_nt: TGCAGTGCTAGAAGCCAGCGGGAGTTGTGGGAGACCCAGTACTTC
v_call: TRBV6-6; clone_size: .; d_call: TRBD1; j_call: TRBJ2-7; cdr3_aa: CASSTDRGVQYF; cdr3_nt: TGTGCCAGCAGCACAGACAGGGGGGTCCAGTACTTC
v_call: TRBV11-2; clone_size: few; d_call: .; j_call: TRBJ2-7; cdr3_aa: CASSLPGPKKREQYF; cdr3_nt: TGTGCCAGCAGCTTACCGGGACCCAAAAAGCGGGAGCAGTACTTC
v_call: TRBV12-3/TRBV12-4; clone_size: few; d_call: .; j_call: TRBJ2-1; cdr3_aa: CASSLGEAGGNEQFF; cdr3_nt: TGTGCCAGCAGTTTGGGGGAGGCCGGGGGCAATGAGCAGTTCTTC
v_call: TRBV5-1; clone_size: .; d_call: .; j_call: TRBJ2-1; cdr3_aa: CASSLAEPEEQFF; cdr3_nt: TGCGCCAGCAGCTTGGCCGAGCCGGAGGAGCAGTTCTTC
v_call: TRBV10-3; clone_size: few; d_call: TRBD2; j_call: TRBJ2-3; cdr3_aa: CAISPGTSGVTDTQYF; cdr3_nt: TGTGCCATCAGTCCCGGGACTAGCGGGGTCACAGATACGCAGTATTTT
v_call: TRBV12-3/TRBV12-4; clone_size: few; d_call: TRBD2; j_call: TRBJ2-1; cdr3_aa: CASSKTSGSNEQFF; cdr3_nt: TGTGCCAGCAGTAAGACTAGCGGGAGTAATGAGCAGTTCTTC
v_call: TRBV9; clone_size: few; d_call: .; j_call: TRBJ1-6; cdr3_aa: CASSPRPEGNSPLHF; cdr3_nt: TGTGCCAGCAGCCCCCGCCCCGAGGGGAATTCACCCCTCCACTTT